This is a list of T cell receptor beta chains from one sample in a study of T cells in Graves' hyperthyroidism and ophthalmopathy. TCRdb re-called the multiplex PCR reads with MiXCR, one entry per CDR3 protein. Among around 520,000 distinct CDR3 sequences listed, around a quarter were seen once. The sample comprised blood. These receptors all come from a woman in her 30s with Graves' ophthalmopathy. Both conserved end residues are part of each CDR3. A D gene is named only where the DNA matches it firmly. For some rows the clone size is stated as once, few or many, or as a class when expanded; others skip it.

d_call j_call clone_size v_call cdr3_aa cdr3_nt
NA TRBJ1-2 many TRBV7-9 CASSITSTYGYTF TGTGCCAGCAGCATTACGTCCACATATGGCTACACCTTC
NA TRBJ1-2 many TRBV11-2 CASSLGKPTRGYTF TGTGCCAGCAGCTTAGGGAAGCCGACCCGGGGCTACACCTTC
NA TRBJ1-2 many TRBV7-9 CASSLNSEPNYGYTF TGTGCCAGCAGCTTAAATTCAGAGCCTAACTATGGCTACACCTTC
NA TRBJ1-2 many TRBV15 CATSRGSEGIYGYTF TGTGCCACCAGCAGAGGTTCAGAGGGGATCTATGGCTACACCTTC
NA TRBJ1-6 NA TRBV5-1 CASSLVETDSPLHF TGCGCCAGCAGCTTGGTTGAGACTGATTCACCCCTCCACTTT
NA TRBJ1-1 NA TRBV6-1 CASRVQGVTEAFF TGTGCCAGCAGAGTACAGGGAGTCACTGAAGCTTTCTTT
NA TRBJ1-2 many TRBV4-3 CASSQESETGPRKGYTF TGCGCCAGCAGCCAAGAGTCGGAGACGGGCCCTAGAAAGGGCTACACCTTC
NA TRBJ2-5 NA TRBV7-9 CASSPGQFQETQYF TGTGCCAGCAGCCCAGGACAGTTCCAAGAGACCCAGTACTTC
NA TRBJ1-1 many TRBV13 CASSFALGQEAFF TGTGCCAGCAGCTTTGCCCTCGGACAGGAAGCTTTCTTT
NA TRBJ2-2 NA TRBV25-1 CASSEKGVRGQANTGELFF TGTGCCAGCAGTGAGAAAGGGGTTAGAGGGCAAGCGAACACCGGGGAGCTGTTTTTT
TRBD2 TRBJ2-5 NA TRBV28 CASSSPSGGAQETQYF TGTGCCAGCAGCTCGCCTAGCGGGGGGGCCCAAGAGACCCAGTACTTC
NA TRBJ2-7 NA TRBV29-1 CSVESAGTYGYEQCF TGCAGCGTTGAGTCGGCCGGGACGTACGGCTACGAGCAGTGCTTC
TRBD1 TRBJ1-1 many TRBV20-1 CSASVLLMTGPNTEAFF TGCAGTGCCTCCGTCCTTTTGATGACAGGGCCTAACACTGAAGCTTTCTTT
NA TRBJ2-7 many TRBV20-1 CSARVIGKLDRPYEQYF TGCAGTGCTAGAGTTATAGGGAAGTTGGACCGTCCCTACGAGCAGTACTTC
TRBD1 TRBJ2-7 NA TRBV6-1 CASSPDRGSRYEQYF TGTGCCAGCAGTCCAGACAGGGGAAGTAGATACGAGCAGTACTTC
NA TRBJ1-1 NA TRBV6-5 CASSYLWGSTEAFF TGTGCCAGCAGTTACCTGTGGGGGAGCACTGAAGCTTTCTTT
TRBD1 TRBJ1-1 many TRBV7-9 CASSDRQGVEAFF TGTGCCAGCAGCGATCGACAGGGGGTCGAAGCTTTCTTT
NA TRBJ2-5 NA TRBV5-1 CASSLGEETRYF TGCGCCAGCAGCTTGGGTGAGGAGACCCGGTACTTC
NA TRBJ2-7 NA TRBV20-1 CSARDIGAEMYF TGCAGTGCTAGAGATATAGGGGCCGAGATGTACTTC
NA TRBJ2-2 NA TRBV24-1 CATSDFGTYTGELFF TGTGCCACCAGTGATTTCGGGACATACACCGGGGAGCTGTTTTTT
NA TRBJ2-7 many TRBV20-1 CSARVTGQTYEQYF TGCAGTGCTAGAGTTACGGGACAAACCTACGAGCAGTACTTC
TRBD1 TRBJ1-5 few TRBV6-1 CASRRPDRVPFRQPQHF TGTGCCAGCAGAAGACCGGACAGGGTCCCCTTCAGGCAGCCCCAGCATTTT
NA TRBJ1-1 many TRBV30 CAWSVLKGGWLFF TGTGCCTGGAGTGTACTCAAGGGGGGATGGCTTTTCTTT
TRBD2 TRBJ2-7 many TRBV6-5 CASSYSLAGGEQYF TGTGCCAGCAGTTACTCGCTTGCGGGAGGGGAGCAGTACTTC
TRBD1 TRBJ1-2 many TRBV5-1 CASSLDGGGDYGYTF TGCGCCAGCAGCTTGGATGGAGGGGGCGACTATGGCTACACCTTC
NA TRBJ1-5 NA TRBV12-3/TRBV12-4 CASSLARYQPQHF TGTGCCAGCAGTTTAGCGCGTTATCAGCCCCAGCATTTT
TRBD1 TRBJ1-1 many TRBV6-5 CASSHRGVTEAFF TGTGCCAGCAGTCACAGGGGAGTCACTGAAGCTTTCTTT
TRBD2 TRBJ2-7 many TRBV6-2/TRBV6-3 CASSYSLAGPQYF TGTGCCAGCAGTTACTCACTAGCGGGGCCGCAGTACTTC
TRBD2 TRBJ2-5 few TRBV4-1 CASSQDRTSGKQETQYF TGCGCCAGCAGCCAAGATCGGACTAGCGGGAAGCAAGAGACCCAGTACTTC
NA TRBJ1-1 many TRBV6-1 CASRSVDTARTEAFF TGTGCCAGCAGGAGCGTGGACACGGCCAGAACTGAAGCTTTCTTT
NA TRBJ1-1 NA TRBV24-1 CATRAPGHTEAFF TGTGCCACCAGGGCCCCCGGGCACACTGAAGCTTTCTTT
NA TRBJ1-6 few TRBV6-1 CASRPRGSSYNSPLHF TGTGCCAGCAGACCGAGGGGAAGCTCCTATAATTCACCCCTCCACTTT
NA TRBJ1-1 many TRBV7-6 CASSPVSHGVMNTEAFF TGTGCCAGCAGCCCTGTAAGTCACGGGGTGATGAACACTGAAGCTTTCTTT
TRBD1 TRBJ2-7 NA TRBV6-5 CASSYARQGSYEQYF TGTGCCAGCAGTTACGCGCGACAGGGCTCCTACGAGCAGTACTTC
NA TRBJ1-2 NA TRBV7-8 CASSPNRIPPNYGYTF TGTGCCAGCAGCCCAAACAGGATCCCCCCAAACTATGGCTACACCTTC
NA TRBJ1-1 few TRBV6-5 CASSYSTVSEAFF TGTGCCAGCAGTTACTCGACGGTTTCTGAAGCTTTCTTT
TRBD1 TRBJ1-5 few TRBV28 CASSSPQGGSQPQHF TGTGCCAGCAGTTCGCCTCAGGGGGGGAGTCAGCCCCAGCATTTT
TRBD1 TRBJ2-7 NA TRBV4-3 CASSQDFNRGTYEQYF TGCGCCAGCAGCCAAGATTTCAACAGGGGGACCTACGAGCAGTACTTC
NA TRBJ1-3 many TRBV2 CASIDLRGDTIYF TGTGCCAGCATCGACCTCAGGGGTGACACCATATATTTT
TRBD1 TRBJ2-7 NA TRBV5-1 CASSLVSGTAYEQYF TGCGCCAGCAGCCTTGTATCAGGGACAGCTTACGAGCAGTACTTC